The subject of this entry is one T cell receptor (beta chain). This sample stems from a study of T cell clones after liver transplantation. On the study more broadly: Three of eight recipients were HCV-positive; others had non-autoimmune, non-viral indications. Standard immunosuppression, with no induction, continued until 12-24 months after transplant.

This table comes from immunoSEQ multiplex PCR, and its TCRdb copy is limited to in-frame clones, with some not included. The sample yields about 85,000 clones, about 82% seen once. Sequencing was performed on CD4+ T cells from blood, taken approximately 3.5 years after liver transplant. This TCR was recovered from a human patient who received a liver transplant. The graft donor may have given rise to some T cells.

CDR3 loop: CASTISLGNEQFF. The CDR3 nucleotides read TGTGCCAGCACCATCTCCCTAGGAAATGAGCAGTTCTTC. V usage is TRBV7-2 and J usage is TRBJ2-1; D unresolved. Trimming stripped 7 bases from V and 7 bases from J, with 14 bases between. CDR1 SGHTA and CDR2 FQGNSA come from the germline V gene. This CDR3 region has 13 residues.